What follows are 24 T cell receptor beta chains derived from one specimen sequenced in a study of blood T cell repertoires in COVID-19. Method: immunoSEQ multiplex PCR; TCRdb's copy keeps in-frame clones and lacks some. The data hold roughly 110,000 clones, with 84% observed a single time. Sequenced sample: peripheral blood. These receptors were collected from a woman aged 40 to 55 with acute or convalescent COVID-19.

The rearrangement joins TRBV7-9 to TRBJ1-4; D is ambiguous. CDR1 SEHNR and CDR2 FQNEAQ come from the germline V gene (reference sequence). This CDR3 comprises 15 residues. Between the trimmed V and J ends, which lost 1 base and 4 bases, there was a span of 10 bases. The CDR3 is CASSLVTRNNEKLFF. CDR3 bases: TGTGCCAGCAGCTTAGTGACAAGAAATAATGAAAAACTGTTTTTT.

The V and J genes are TRBV7-2 and TRBJ2-2; no firm D call. This CDR3 region has 14 residues. Trimming stripped 1 base from V and 5 bases from J, with 8 bases between. CDR1 and CDR2 (germline): SGHTA, FQGNSA. CDR3 sequence reads: CASSLGFGTGELFF. The CDR3 region has the DNA TGTGCCAGCAGCTTAGGGTTCGGGACCGGGGAGCTGTTTTTT.

This sequence joins TRBV6-5 and TRBJ2-7; tentative D call: TRBD1 (5 bases). V was pared by 6 bases and J by 5 bases, with 17 bases between. Germline CDR1 and CDR2: MNHEY and SVGAGI. CDR3 size: 14 residues. The CDR3 is CASRLDAGRDEQYF. CDR3 bases: TGTGCCAGCAGGCTGGACGCCGGCAGGGACGAGCAGTACTTC.

The chain couples TRBV3-1 (or the pseudogene TRBV3-2) to TRBJ2-1; D may be TRBD1 (6 bases). Germline V gives CDR1 LGHDT, CDR2 YNNKEL (reference sequence). This CDR3 is 19 amino acids long. Deletions cut 8 bases from V and 0 bases from J, with 26 bases between. DNA of the CDR3: TGTGCCAGCCTTTTTTTCGTGGCAGGGGCAAGTAGCTCCTACAATGAGCAGTTCTTC. Its protein product is CASLFFVAGASSSYNEQFF.

The V gene is TRBV6-5, the J gene TRBJ1-2; D remains unclear. Trimming shortened V by 7 bases and J by 5 bases, and 14 bases separated the two germline ends. The V gene's germline CDR1 is MNHEY and CDR2 SVGAGI. The CDR3 runs 13 residues. The CDR3 region is CASKTPSIYGYTF. The DNA for the CDR3 is TGTGCCAGCAAAACCCCATCTATTTATGGCTACACCTTC.

This chain joins TRBV5-4 and TRBJ1-5; 7 bases are shared with TRBD1. V lost 2 bases and J lost 0; bases outside the gene matches: 5. The germline V gene has CDR1 SGHNT and CDR2 YYREEE (reference sequence). This CDR3 contains 16 residues. CDR3 sequence: CASSLQGLGSNQPQHF. CDR3 in DNA: TGTGCCAGCAGCTTACAGGGGCTAGGTAGCAATCAGCCCCAGCATTTT.

The J gene is TRBJ2-1, the V gene TRBV9; 7 bases line up with TRBD1. CDR1 is SGDLS, CDR2 YYNGEE, per germline. The J segment lost 4 bases and the V segment lost 4 bases, leaving 2 bases of the junction unmatched. The CDR3 is 13 amino acids. CDR3 amino acids: CASSRQGYNEQFF. In DNA, the CDR3 is TGTGCCAGCAGCCGACAGGGTTACAATGAGCAGTTCTTC.

The rearrangement uses TRBV4-3 and TRBJ1-2; 12 positions agree with TRBD1. V dropped 5 bases and J dropped 8; count of bases not matched to a gene: 9. Germline lookup yields CDR1 LGHNA and CDR2 YSLEER. The CDR3 extends over 15 amino acids. In DNA form, the CDR3 reads TGCGCCAGCAGCTACAGAACCGGGACAGGGGGCGGCTACACCTTC. Protein product: CASSYRTGTGGGYTF.

V usage is TRBV6-5 and J usage is TRBJ1-2; 10 positions agree with TRBD1. The CDR3 runs 14 residues. The V segment lost 7 bases and the J segment 8 bases; nucleotides outside the gene matches: 10. In germline, CDR1 is MNHEY, CDR2 SVGAGI. This CDR3 reads CASTRPGQGIGYTF. The CDR3 DNA is TGTGCCAGCACCAGACCGGGACAGGGGATCGGCTACACCTTC.

The genes are TRBV5-6 and TRBJ2-1; D is perhaps TRBD1 (6 bases). The V and J ends lost 0 bases and 4 bases respectively, with 11 bases between them. There are 15 residues in the CDR3. Germline V lookup: CDR1 SGHDT, CDR2 YYEEEE. Written as DNA, the CDR3 is TGTGCCAGCAGCTTGGGACAGGTCAAGTACAATGAGCAGTTCTTC. It codes for CASSLGQVKYNEQFF.

V gene TRBV12-1 combines with J gene TRBJ2-5; the table's D call TRBD2 went unverified against the DNA. TRBV12-1 is marked as a pseudogene. This CDR3 has 11 residues. CDR3 DNA: TGTGCCACACTGTCCCAAGAGACCCAGTACTTC. Its translation: CATLSQETQYF.

The rearrangement links TRBV15 to TRBJ1-2, with a tentative D call TRBD1 (6 bases). CDR3 length equals 14 residues. Per the germline V gene, CDR1 is LNHNV and CDR2 is YYDKDF (reference sequence). V was cut by 7 bases and J by 0 bases, with 12 bases left in between. The CDR3 reads CATTLDRANYGYTF. DNA of the CDR3: TGTGCCACCACTCTGGACAGAGCTAACTATGGCTACACCTTC.

The rearrangement joins TRBV2 to TRBJ1-2; weak D call: TRBD1 (5 bases). Trimming removed 6 bases at V and 8 bases at J, with 16 bases between. The germline V gene encodes CDR1 SNHLY and CDR2 FYNNEI. The CDR3 has 13 amino acids. In DNA, the CDR3 is TGTGCCAGCAGCCGGACACTGAAGGGAGGCTACACCTTC. Residues: CASSRTLKGGYTF.

The chain uses TRBV2 and TRBJ1-2, with 7 positions matching TRBD1. The V gene end was trimmed by 2 bases and the J gene end by 2 bases; junction bases not matched to a gene: 8. CDR1 and CDR2 from the germline V gene are SNHLY and FYNNEI. This CDR3 is 16 amino acids long. As DNA, the CDR3 is TGTGCCAGCAGTGAAAGGGGGCCCGGGTCGAACTATGGCTACACCTTC. As protein: CASSERGPGSNYGYTF. The variable domain in full, completed from reference TRBV2 and TRBJ1-2, reads EPEVTQTPSHQVTQMGQEVILRCVPISNHLYFYWYRQILGQKVEFLVSFYNNEISEKSEIFDDQFSVERPDGSNFTLKIRSTKLEDSAMYFCASSERGPGSNYGYTFGSGTRLTVV.

The V and J genes are TRBV19 and TRBJ2-7; weak D call: TRBD1 (5 bases). Germline V gene data show CDR1 as LNHDA and CDR2 as SQIVND (reference sequence). Trimming left V 5 bases short and J 0 bases short, with 14 bases between. The CDR3 sequence is 15 residues long. The CDR3 DNA reads as TGTGCCAGTAGTCCGTCGGACATCTACTCCTACGAGCAGTACTTC. Amino acid sequence: CASSPSDIYSYEQYF.

The J gene is TRBJ2-3, the V gene TRBV7-8; D may be TRBD2 (5 bases). Trimming removed 0 bases from V and 2 bases from J, with 12 bases in between. The CDR3 consists of 16 residues. The V gene's germline CDR1 is SGHVS and CDR2 FQNEAQ. CDR3 protein: CASSLARGSHTDTQYF. CDR3 DNA sequence: TGTGCCAGCAGCTTAGCGAGAGGGTCGCACACAGATACGCAGTATTTT.

The chain carries TRBV3-1 (or the pseudogene TRBV3-2) and TRBJ2-1; 11 bases align to TRBD1. The CDR3 extends over 15 amino acids. Germline assignment: CDR1 LGHDT and CDR2 YNNKEL (reference sequence). The J segment lost 7 bases and the V segment lost 3 bases, leaving 5 bases of the junction unmatched. The CDR3 nucleotides read TGTGCCAGCAGCCAGGGGACAGGGGGGGTGAATGAGCAGTTCTTC. Translating it yields CASSQGTGGVNEQFF.

The genes are TRBV3-1 (or the pseudogene TRBV3-2) and TRBJ2-6; 12 nucleotides agree with TRBD1. The CDR3 runs 19 residues. Germline CDR1 LGHDT, CDR2 YNNKEL (reference sequence). Trimming removed 5 bases from V and 1 base from J; junction bases left unmatched: 9. CDR3 DNA: TGTGCCAGCAGCTGGGACAGGGGGCTTTCCACATCTGGGGCCAACGTCCTGACTTTC. It is translated as CASSWDRGLSTSGANVLTF.

This clone appeared a few times. This chain joins TRBV9 and TRBJ1-4; D not certain. The CDR3 extends over 15 amino acids. Germline CDR1 and CDR2: SGDLS and YYNGEE. With 1 base removed from V and 4 bases from J, the gap between germline ends came to 11 bases. CDR3 protein: CASSVSGRNNEKLFF. The CDR3 DNA sequence: TGTGCCAGCAGCGTATCCGGGAGGAATAATGAAAAACTGTTTTTT.

The J gene is TRBJ2-1, the V gene TRBV7-2, with 10 bases fitting TRBD1. Germline-derived CDR1 and CDR2 are SGHTA and FQGNSA. The CDR3 is 15 residues long. V lost 5 bases, J lost 2 bases, and 3 bases stayed unmatched. The CDR3 is CASSPDRGTYNEQFF. CDR3 nucleotide sequence: TGTGCCAGCAGCCCGGACAGGGGGACCTACAATGAGCAGTTCTTC.

This chain uses TRBV19 with TRBJ1-1; maybe TRBD1 (5 bases). Between the trimmed V and J ends, which lost 4 bases and 1 base, there was a span of 13 bases. Germline V gene lookup returns CDR1 LNHDA and CDR2 SQIVND (reference sequence). There are 15 residues in the CDR3. The CDR3 is CASSTTTAANTEAFF. The CDR3 DNA reads TGTGCCAGTAGTACTACGACAGCAGCGAACACTGAAGCTTTCTTT.

This rearrangement joins TRBV3-1 (or the pseudogene TRBV3-2) to TRBJ1-1, with a possible D match to TRBD1 (5 bases). CDR3 length equals 13 residues. With 5 bases removed from V and 1 base from J, the gap between germline ends came to 8 bases. Germline V CDR1 and CDR2: LGHDT, YNNKEL (reference sequence). Here the CDR3 reads CASSKQGNTEAFF. The CDR3 bases are TGTGCCAGCAGCAAGCAGGGGAACACTGAAGCTTTCTTT.

This chain joins TRBV5-1 and TRBJ1-6, with a possible D match to TRBD1 (6 bases). Germline V CDR1 and CDR2: SGHRS, YFSETQ. This CDR3 is 14 amino acids long. V was trimmed by 3 bases and J by 4 bases, leaving 8 bases between them. CDR3 in amino acids: CASSSDRYNSPLHF. CDR3 DNA sequence: TGCGCCAGCAGCTCGGACAGATATAATTCACCCCTCCACTTT.

This clone was counted only a few times. V is TRBV6-4 and J is TRBJ1-5; 8 bases agree with TRBD1. The CDR3 runs to 16 residues. The germline V gene has CDR1 MRHNA and CDR2 SNTAGT. Unmatched junction bases numbered 15, after V lost 8 bases and J lost 6 bases. CDR3 DNA sequence: TGTGCCAGCTGGATCCGGGACAGGCCCTCGGGTCAGCCCCAGCATTTT. As protein: CASWIRDRPSGQPQHF.